This T cell receptor beta chain was captured in a study of blood T cells in healthy people across ages (dated by TCRdb to the mid-2010s). Context from the whole study: Template switching captured roughly one uniquely barcoded TCR beta cDNA molecule per two T cells in model experiments. The study measured age-related changes in TCR beta repertoire diversity using deep sequencing normalized with unique cDNA molecular identifiers. Two additional independent replicas of 1 million unique cDNA reads from the same blood draw were analyzed for two donors (one aged 18 to 30 and one aged 80 or older). Four age groups were formed from the donors: young (average roughly 16 years), middle-aged (approximately 40), aged (62) and long-lived (more than 75).

As for this clonotype: The target of this receptor is not known. No much larger clonotype is one base removed from it; base qualities were not supplied.

To prepare the library, 5' RACE was applied. The sequencing machine was an Illumina HiSeq 2500. A second PCR of about 7 to 12 cycles was performed with a sample-barcoded 5' primer and a J-beta primer mix. Each TCR beta cDNA molecule received a unique molecular identifier from a template-switch 5' adaptor carrying 12 random nucleotides. Each sample yielded at least 3 million CDR3-containing paired-end reads. All of the RNA was converted into first-strand cDNA using the Mint cDNA synthesis kit, with a TRBC-specific oligonucleotide serving as the primer. Following uracil-DNA glycosylase treatment, a first 18-cycle PCR with universal primers M1SS and BC2_uni_R was performed on all cDNA. As for the original processing: Each sample was normalized by randomly selecting 1 million high-quality reads, each carrying a distinct molecular identifier. Reads with shared molecular identifiers were discarded instead of being binned into consensus sequences. MiTCR, with a Q25 quality threshold and the strictest error-elimination algorithm, was used for CDR3 identification, clonotype clustering and error correction. A nonparametric unseen species model using Euler transformation provided a lower-bound estimate of total TCR beta diversity. Using fastp trimming at Q25 and MiXCR clonotype assembly, TCRdb reanalyzed the public sequencing data and kept in-frame beta chains. Identical CDR3 proteins give one entry, which carries the most common genes and DNA. These V and J calls originate from TCRdb's pipeline instead of the authors' own analysis. The sample table holds more than 750,000 distinct CDR3 sequences, of which 25% to 35% were seen once. Together, the top ten hold roughly a tenth of the sample.

The roughly 39 donors, aged roughly 6 to 95 years, were systemically healthy Caucasian individuals from Russia. Each donor gave about 9.7 milliliters of peripheral blood, drawn into EDTA-treated Vacutainer tubes. Ficoll-Paque density-gradient centrifugation was used to isolate PBMCs, with at least 6 million obtained per sample. Trizol reagent was used to extract total RNA from the PBMCs, yielding at least 6 micrograms per sample. The percentages of naive CD45RAhigh/CD27high T cells were determined by flow cytometry on a PBMC aliquot from every donor. Including cysteine and phenylalanine, the CDR3 has 13 amino acids. The DNA shown is the 39-base CDR3, in frame from base 1. Trimming removed 1 base from V and 6 bases from J, leaving 9 bases between the germline ends. Looking up the germline V gene yields CDR1 MGHRA and CDR2 YSYEKL. What the authors observed across the whole study: Observed TCR beta diversity per million T cells fell roughly linearly with age, and a significant reduction was already apparent by age approximately 41. Bulk unsorted PBMC profiling prevented conclusive comparison of naive and antigen-experienced compartments. There was a strong correlation between observed TCR beta diversity and the percentage of naive T cells measured by flow cytometry. Estimates of total diversity from one million sequenced T cells were regarded as lower bounds and underestimates. The CMV infection status of donors was not known, potentially confounding age-related changes in expanded clonotypes. Compared with the aged group, more naive CD4+ T cells, fewer expanded clones and increased TCR diversity were shown by the long-lived group, suggesting age selection.

These data also featured in a second study, about T cells of mothers and their children. Looking at the second paper: The donors were nine systemically healthy Caucasian individuals, made up of three mothers and their six children. cDNA synthesis used all of the extracted RNA, with roughly 1.5 ug of RNA in each 15 ul reaction. In the second PCR, sample barcodes and 2-4 random nucleotides were introduced via the M1S primer. Over 8 million TCR beta CDR3 reads came from each mother, compared with about 3 million reads from each child. Thymic selection shapes the output of TCR recombination in a similar way in related and unrelated pairs, and inherited differences have a minor effect. Normalized repertoire overlap in related mother-child pairs was always slightly higher than in unrelated mother-child pairs, but the difference was never significant. No persistent microchimeric T cell clones were detected, at a sensitivity of roughly 93 clones per million clonotypes. Deep NGS was used in the study to compare the TCR beta repertoires of mothers and children and to look for features that separate related mother-child pairs from unrelated individuals. On average, the children were roughly 11 +/- 4 years old, while the mothers were around 42 +/- 4 years old. After adapter ligation was performed with NEBNext reagents, the libraries were sequenced on an Illumina HiSeq 2000 with 100+100 nt paired-end reads. To avoid cross-contamination, the mother libraries and the child libraries were prepared a month apart and sequenced in separate runs. Each donor had between about 450,000 and 2,100,000 distinct TCR beta clonotypes identified. Naive TCR beta clonotypes were estimated from low-frequency clonotypes matched to each donor's FACS-determined naive share, without sorting.

The sequence came from a middle-aged woman in good health. Sequenced: blood. Recombination joined TRBV4-1 with TRBJ1-1; there is no confident call for the D gene. The CDR3 in this case is CASSQVLRAEAFF. The sequence in DNA is TGCGCCAGCAGCCAAGTTTTAAGGGCTGAAGCTTTCTTT.